This T cell receptor beta chain was identified during a study of radiotherapy plus CTLA-4 blockade in lung cancer. This clone is labeled as medium-sized. Other nucleotide sequences from this sample produce the same CDR3. Generated by immunoSEQ multiplex PCR, the TCRdb table keeps only in-frame clones and is missing some. This table has fewer than 45,000 clones, just under 75% appearing once. Per germline, CDR1 LGHNA and CDR2 YSLEER. V was clipped by 0 bases and J by 5 bases, with 10 bases between them. The CDR3 spans 14 residues. This receptor was obtained from a human donor with non-small cell lung cancer who had stable disease on radiotherapy plus ipilimumab. V and J are TRBV4-3 and TRBJ2-5; perhaps TRBD1 as D (5 bases). Sequenced here: peripheral blood, sampled from a patient treated with radiotherapy plus ipilimumab. The CDR3 coding sequence is TGCGCCAGCAGCCAAGATAGGTCAGGGGAGACCCAGTACTTC. Encoded protein: CASSQDRSGETQYF.